This T cell receptor beta chain was sequenced in a study of monozygotic twins with cystic fibrosis (dated by TCRdb to the early 2020s). About the investigation overall: Barcoded libraries were prepared with roughly 16 PCR cycles from around 2.8 micrograms of fragmented DNA. The study compared TCR beta repertoires within and between 16 monozygotic twin pairs with cystic fibrosis to assess genetic influence on V and J gene usage. Ten female and six male twin pairs, aged roughly 2.0 to 36.4 years (median about 9 years) and mostly children and adolescents, were included in the cohort. On the day blood was drawn, the twins' weight-for-height and FEVPerc (FEV1 disease centile) were ranked against those of the roughly 970 cohort participants. Data for three of the twin pairs had been reported earlier in a different context. Points the paper makes about the study in general: Simpson clonality tended to be low (median around 0.0094), which suggests a naive-dominated repertoire, although clonality was higher in the most severely affected patients. V gene usage was most similar to the co-twin in 13 of 16 pairs, and J usage was most similar to the co-twin in 8 of 16 pairs, which suggests genetic constraints. The cohort was small, and the number of shared CDR3s showed no association with age, concordance or disease severity. Nucleotide-identical clonotype sharing was significantly higher within monozygotic CF twin pairs than between unrelated CF individuals (P = 0.000026, Mann-Whitney).

With respect to this clone: Its cognate antigen has yet to be identified. Qualities for individual bases were not recorded, and no much larger clone is one base off.

TCR beta CDR3 regions were amplified by multiplex PCR with the immunoSEQ immune profiling system according to the manufacturer's instructions. An Illumina NextSeq system was used for sequencing. In the source study's methods: Sequence data were processed on the immunoSEQ Analyzer platform, and clonality was computed as the square root of Simpson's index of productive rearrangements. Jensen-Shannon distance served as the measure of similarity in V and J usage, while OLGA was used to compute CDR3 generation probabilities. The immuneACCESS database (August 2020) and VDJdb (December 2020) were searched for shared CDR3 sequences. TCRdb took this table from immuneACCESS and kept in-frame rearrangements with V and J called. Such tables lack part of the clones; where checked against another copy, unresolved V genes explain under half of the gap, and the rest is unexplained. Clone size and V and J calls were adopted from that table, with D and trimming inferred from the DNA. This sample lists 30,000 or so clones; 80% to 95% were detected once. The ten biggest clones cover around 0.99% of the sample.

The twin pairs came from the European Cystic Fibrosis Twin and Sibling Study Cohort, which recruited patients from over a hundred CF clinics across 14 European countries. Zygosity and CFTR genotype were verified in-house, and zygosity was tested by multiplex PCR of nine short tandem repeat loci. Peripheral blood was sampled from each twin, with clinical parameters recorded on the day of blood sampling. Genomic DNA was isolated from peripheral blood cells with phenol/chloroform and kept in TE buffer at 4 degrees C. The CDR3 spans 14 residues, from the cysteine through the phenylalanine. CDR3 DNA only is kept here, 42 bases in frame from base 1. The junction shows trimming of 4 bases on V and 3 bases on J, and the gene matches do not reach 6 bases of it. CDR1 and CDR2 are drawn from the germline V gene (reference sequence): SGHNT, YYREEE.

The specimen sequenced was blood. The chain joins TRBV5-4 to TRBJ2-7, with TRBD2 identical over 8 junction bases. The sequence came from a girl aged 2 to 10 with cystic fibrosis. The CDR3 has the sequence CASSLSGGFYEQYF. The DNA sequence is as follows: TGTGCCAGCAGCCTGAGCGGGGGCTTCTACGAGCAGTACTTC.